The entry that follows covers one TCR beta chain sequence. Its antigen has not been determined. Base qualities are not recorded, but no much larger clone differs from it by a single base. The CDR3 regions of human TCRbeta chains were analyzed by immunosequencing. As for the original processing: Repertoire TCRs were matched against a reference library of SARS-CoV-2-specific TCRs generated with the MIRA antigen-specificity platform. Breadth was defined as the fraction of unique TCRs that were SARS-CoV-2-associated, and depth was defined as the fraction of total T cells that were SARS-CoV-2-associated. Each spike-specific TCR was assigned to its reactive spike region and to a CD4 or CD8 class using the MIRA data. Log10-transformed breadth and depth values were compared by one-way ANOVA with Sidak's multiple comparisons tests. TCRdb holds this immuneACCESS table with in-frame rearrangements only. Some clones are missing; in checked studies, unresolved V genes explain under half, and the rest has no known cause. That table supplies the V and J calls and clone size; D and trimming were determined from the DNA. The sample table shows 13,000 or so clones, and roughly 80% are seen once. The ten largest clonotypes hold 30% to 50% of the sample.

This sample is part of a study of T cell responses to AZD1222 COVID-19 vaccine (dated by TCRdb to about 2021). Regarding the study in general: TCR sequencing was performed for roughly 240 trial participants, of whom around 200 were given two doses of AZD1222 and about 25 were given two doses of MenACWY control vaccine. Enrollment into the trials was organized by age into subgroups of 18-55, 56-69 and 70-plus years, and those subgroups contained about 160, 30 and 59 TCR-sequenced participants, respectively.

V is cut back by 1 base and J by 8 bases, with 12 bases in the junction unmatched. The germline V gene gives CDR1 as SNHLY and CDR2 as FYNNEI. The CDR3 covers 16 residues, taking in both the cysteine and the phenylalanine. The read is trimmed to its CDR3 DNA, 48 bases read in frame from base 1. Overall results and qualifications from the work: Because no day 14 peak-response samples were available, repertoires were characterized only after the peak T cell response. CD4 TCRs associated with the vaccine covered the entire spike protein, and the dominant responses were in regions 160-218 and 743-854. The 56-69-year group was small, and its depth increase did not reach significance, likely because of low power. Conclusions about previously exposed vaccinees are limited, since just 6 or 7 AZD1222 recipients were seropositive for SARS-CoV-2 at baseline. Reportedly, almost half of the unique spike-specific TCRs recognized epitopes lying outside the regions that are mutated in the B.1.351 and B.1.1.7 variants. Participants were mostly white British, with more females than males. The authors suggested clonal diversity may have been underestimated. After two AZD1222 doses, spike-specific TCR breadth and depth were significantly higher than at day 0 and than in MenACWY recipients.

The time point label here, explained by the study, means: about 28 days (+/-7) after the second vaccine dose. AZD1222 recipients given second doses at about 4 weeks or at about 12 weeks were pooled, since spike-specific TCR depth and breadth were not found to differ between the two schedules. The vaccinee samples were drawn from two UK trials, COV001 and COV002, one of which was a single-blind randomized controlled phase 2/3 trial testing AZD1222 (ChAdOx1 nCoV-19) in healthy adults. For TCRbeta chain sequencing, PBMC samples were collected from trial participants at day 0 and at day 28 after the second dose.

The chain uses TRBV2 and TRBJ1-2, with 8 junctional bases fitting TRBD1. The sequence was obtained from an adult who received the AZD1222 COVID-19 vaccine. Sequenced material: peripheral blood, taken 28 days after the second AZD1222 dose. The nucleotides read TGTGCCAGCAGTGAAGAGGTCGGCAGGGGGCTGGCGGGCTACACCTTC. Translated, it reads CASSEEVGRGLAGYTF.